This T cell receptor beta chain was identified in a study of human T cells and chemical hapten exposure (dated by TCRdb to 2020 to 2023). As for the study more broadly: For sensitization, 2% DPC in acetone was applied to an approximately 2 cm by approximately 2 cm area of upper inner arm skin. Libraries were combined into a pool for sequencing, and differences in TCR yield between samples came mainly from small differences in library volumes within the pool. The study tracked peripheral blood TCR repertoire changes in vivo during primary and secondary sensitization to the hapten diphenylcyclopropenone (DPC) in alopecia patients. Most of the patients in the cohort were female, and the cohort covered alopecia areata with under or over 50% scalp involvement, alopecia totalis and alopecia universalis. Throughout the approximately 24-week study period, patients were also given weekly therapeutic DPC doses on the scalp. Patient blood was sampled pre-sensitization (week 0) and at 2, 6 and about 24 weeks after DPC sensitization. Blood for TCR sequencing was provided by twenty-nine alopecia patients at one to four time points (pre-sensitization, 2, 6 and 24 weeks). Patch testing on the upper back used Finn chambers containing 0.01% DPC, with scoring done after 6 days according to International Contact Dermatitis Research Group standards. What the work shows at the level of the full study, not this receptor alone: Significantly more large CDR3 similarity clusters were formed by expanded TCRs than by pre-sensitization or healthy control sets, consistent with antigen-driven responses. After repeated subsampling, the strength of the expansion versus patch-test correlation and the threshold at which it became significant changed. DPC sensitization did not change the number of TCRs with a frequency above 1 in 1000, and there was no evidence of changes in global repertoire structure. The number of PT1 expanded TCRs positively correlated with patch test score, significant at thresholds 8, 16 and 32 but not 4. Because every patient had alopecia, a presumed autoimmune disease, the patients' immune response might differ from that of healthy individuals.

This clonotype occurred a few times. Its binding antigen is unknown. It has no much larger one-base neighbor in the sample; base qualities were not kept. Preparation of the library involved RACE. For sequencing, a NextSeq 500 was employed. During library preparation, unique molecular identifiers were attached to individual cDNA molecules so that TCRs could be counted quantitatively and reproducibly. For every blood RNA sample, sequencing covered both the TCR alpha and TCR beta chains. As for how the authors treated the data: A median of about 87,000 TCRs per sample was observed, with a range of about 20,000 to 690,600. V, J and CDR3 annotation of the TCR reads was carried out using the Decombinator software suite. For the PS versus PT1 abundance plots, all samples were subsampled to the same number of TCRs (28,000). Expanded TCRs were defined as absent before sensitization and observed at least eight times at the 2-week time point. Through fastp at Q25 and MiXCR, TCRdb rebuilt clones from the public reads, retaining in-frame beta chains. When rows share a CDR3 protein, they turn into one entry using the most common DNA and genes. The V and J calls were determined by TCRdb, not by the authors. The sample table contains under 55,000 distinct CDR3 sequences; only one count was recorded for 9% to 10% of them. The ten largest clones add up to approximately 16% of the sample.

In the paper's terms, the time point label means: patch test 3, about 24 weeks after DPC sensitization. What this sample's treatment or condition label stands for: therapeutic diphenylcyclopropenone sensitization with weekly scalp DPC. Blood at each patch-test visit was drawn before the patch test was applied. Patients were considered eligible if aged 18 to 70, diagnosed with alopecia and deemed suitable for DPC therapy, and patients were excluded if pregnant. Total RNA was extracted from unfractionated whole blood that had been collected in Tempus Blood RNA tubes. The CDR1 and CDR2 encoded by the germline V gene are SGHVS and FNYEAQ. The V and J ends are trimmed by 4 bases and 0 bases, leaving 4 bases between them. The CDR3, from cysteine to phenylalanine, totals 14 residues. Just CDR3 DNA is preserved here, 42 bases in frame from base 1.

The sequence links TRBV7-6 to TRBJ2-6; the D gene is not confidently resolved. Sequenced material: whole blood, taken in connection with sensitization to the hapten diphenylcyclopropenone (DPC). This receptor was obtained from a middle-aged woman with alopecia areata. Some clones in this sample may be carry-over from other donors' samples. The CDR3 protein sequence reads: CASSSYSGANVLTF. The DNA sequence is TGTGCCAGCAGCTCATACTCTGGGGCCAACGTCCTGACTTTC.